This T cell receptor beta chain was recovered during a study of human T cells and chemical hapten exposure. From germline, CDR1 is SGHTA and CDR2 FQGNSA. CDR3 length: 15 residues. V was cut by 3 bases and J by 5 bases, with 16 bases left in between. Indicated time point: patch test 2, 6 weeks after DPC sensitization. Treatment defined: therapeutic diphenylcyclopropenone sensitization with weekly scalp DPC. One entry per CDR3 protein results from TCRdb running MiXCR on the RACE reads. The sample has tens of thousands of distinct CDR3 sequences; 10% are singletons. The sequence was obtained from a woman aged 50 to 60 with alopecia areata. Some clones in this sample may be carry-over from other donors' samples. The sequences come from whole blood, collected in connection with sensitization to the hapten diphenylcyclopropenone (DPC). The J gene is TRBJ2-5, the V gene TRBV7-2, with D perhaps being TRBD1 or TRBD2 (5 bases each). CDR3 bases: TGTGCCAGCAGCTTCCAATGGGGGAGAGAGGAGACCCAGTACTTC. Amino acids: CASSFQWGREETQYF.